This T cell receptor beta chain was sequenced for a study of T cells after yellow fever vaccination. Study at large: Some fractions had low cell numbers, and these were prepared with SMART-Seq v4 Ultra Low Input.

This CDR3 is built from 16 residues. A universal primer site and UMIs were added as TCR cDNA was made by 5'RACE template switching. TCRdb reanalysed the 5' RACE reads using MiXCR and keeps one entry per CDR3 protein. The sample lists more than 55,000 distinct CDR3 sequences, 6.5% to 9% occurring once. This clonotype came up many times. Its antigen is as yet unknown. Findings and caveats of the study: Researchers cautioned that FACS-sorted repertoires could harbor abundant clonotypes contaminating from the bulk population. Most primary-vaccination clones recurred post-booster (around 95% CD4, around 86% CD8).

The rearrangement uses TRBV21-1 and TRBJ2-5; the DNA was not compared with TRBD2, the D call given in the table. TRBV21-1 is a documented pseudogene. The sequencing used CD8+ T cells sorted from PBMCs, collected 15 days after the yellow fever booster vaccination. The TCR originated in a young man who received the YFV17D yellow fever vaccine. The DNA of the CDR3 is TGTGCCAGCAGCAAAGGCTGCCAGAGGGTTCGGAAGACCCAGTACTTC. It is translated as CASSKGCQRVRKTQYF.